Below, 8 T cell receptor beta chains from the same sample are listed, as sequenced in a study of T cell responses to AZD1222 COVID-19 vaccine (dated by TCRdb to the early 2020s). The library was generated by the immunoSEQ multiplex PCR assay. TCRdb took over this immuneACCESS table, retaining in-frame rearrangements with V and J assigned. Such tables are incomplete; in checked studies, under half of the missing clones stem from an unresolved V gene, and the remainder is unexplained. This sample has about 120,000 clones in its table, and roughly 88% of those were observed once. The top ten hold about 6% of the sample. Taken with the paper, the label for time point translates to: baseline before first vaccination. The sequenced sample was peripheral blood, obtained on day 0 of AZD1222 vaccination. Receptors were obtained from an adult in good health.

The gene calls are TRBV2 and TRBJ1-1, with D perhaps TRBD1 (6 bases). The CDR3 extends over 14 amino acids. Germline CDR1 SNHLY, CDR2 FYNNEI. V was cut by 10 bases and J by 1 base, with 16 bases left in between. In DNA, the CDR3 is TGTGCCACAACAAGGGGGAGGACGAACACTGAAGCTTTCTTT. The encoded protein is CATTRGRTNTEAFF.

The genes are TRBV6-4 and TRBJ2-1; 10 bases are shared with TRBD2. Germline V gene data show CDR1 as MRHNA and CDR2 as SNTAGT. The CDR3 loop spans 17 amino acids. The V segment lost 2 bases and the J segment 3 bases; nucleotides outside the gene matches: 7. The CDR3: CASSDQHTSGDYNEQFF. CDR3 nucleotide sequence: TGTGCCAGCAGTGACCAACACACTAGCGGGGACTACAATGAGCAGTTCTTC.

Only one count was recorded for this clone. CDR3 sequence: CASSIGLAGGFDTQYF. DNA of the CDR3: TGTGCCAGTAGTATAGGACTAGCGGGGGGTTTCGATACGCAGTATTTT. The V gene is TRBV19, the J gene TRBJ2-3; 13 bases agree with TRBD2. The CDR3 has 16 amino acids. The germline CDR1 and CDR2 sequences are LNHDA and SQIVND (reference sequence). The J segment lost 6 bases and the V segment lost 1 base, leaving 4 bases of the junction unmatched.

This rearrangement joins TRBV20-1 to TRBJ2-7; tentatively, D is TRBD1 or TRBD2 (6 bases each). The length of the CDR3 is 14 residues. Germline loops: CDR1 DFQATT, CDR2 SNEGSKA (reference sequence). V was shortened by 3 bases and J by 4 bases, with 16 bases between the two germline ends. The CDR3 loop reads CSASRGAGSYEQYF. The CDR3 DNA reads TGCAGTGCTAGTAGGGGGGCCGGATCTTACGAGCAGTACTTC.

The rearrangement links TRBV28 to TRBJ2-7; 7 bases line up with TRBD1. V lost 4 bases to trimming and J lost 2 bases; unmatched junction nucleotides: 11. This CDR3 has 16 amino acids. The V gene's germline CDR1 is MDHEN and CDR2 SYDVKM. The CDR3, as DNA: TGTGCCAGCAGTTCCCCTAGGGCGGACAGGACCTACGAGCAGTACTTC. It codes for CASSSPRADRTYEQYF.

This rearrangement joins TRBV11-3 to TRBJ2-7; 9 positions agree with TRBD1. Looked up from germline, CDR1 is SGHNT and CDR2 is YENEEA. The length of the CDR3 is 14 residues. Trimming removed 0 bases from V and 3 bases from J; junction bases left unmatched: 0. The CDR3 coding sequence is TGTGCCAGCAGCTTAGAGGGACAGGGCTACGAGCAGTACTTC. Its protein product is CASSLEGQGYEQYF. The variable domain in full, completed from reference TRBV11-3 and TRBJ2-7, reads EAGVVQSPRYKIIEKKQPVAFWCNPISGHNTLYWYLQNLGQGPELLIRYENEEAVDDSQLPKDRFSAERLKGVDSTLKIQPAELGDSAVYLCASSLEGQGYEQYFGPGTRLTVT.

This chain uses TRBV7-6 with TRBJ2-7; perhaps TRBD1 as D (6 bases). The germline CDR1 and CDR2 sequences are SGHVS and FNYEAQ. Trimming took off 5 bases at V and 4 bases at J, with 18 bases between the two ends. This CDR3 has 15 residues. The CDR3 is CASSPTPVQGYEQYF. DNA for the CDR3: TGTGCCAGCAGCCCCACGCCAGTACAGGGATACGAGCAGTACTTC.

The genes are TRBV2 and TRBJ1-5, with D possibly matching TRBD1 (5 bases). Trimming took off 1 base at V and 2 bases at J, with 12 bases between the two ends. The CDR3 is 16 amino acids. Germline V gives CDR1 SNHLY, CDR2 FYNNEI. The CDR3 sequence: CASSEGRGGGNQPQHF. DNA of the CDR3: TGTGCCAGCAGTGAAGGTCGGGGGGGAGGCAATCAGCCCCAGCATTTT.